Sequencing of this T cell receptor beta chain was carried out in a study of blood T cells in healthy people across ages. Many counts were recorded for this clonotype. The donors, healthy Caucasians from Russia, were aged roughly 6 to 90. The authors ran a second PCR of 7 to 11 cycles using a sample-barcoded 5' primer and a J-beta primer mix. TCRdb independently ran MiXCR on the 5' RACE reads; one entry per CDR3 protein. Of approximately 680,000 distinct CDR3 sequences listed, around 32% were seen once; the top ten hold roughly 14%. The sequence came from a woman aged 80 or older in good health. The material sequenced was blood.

The CDR3 loop is CASSQDPTGLAGYEQYF. Here the CDR3 DNA reads TGTGCCAGCAGCCAAGACCCGACGGGACTAGCGGGTTACGAGCAGTACTTC. This chain joins TRBV3-1 and TRBJ2-7; TRBD2 agrees at 12 bases. J was trimmed by 4 bases and V by 0 bases; bases with no gene match: 7. The CDR3 has 17 amino acids. Germline CDR1 and CDR2: LGHDT and YNNKEL (reference sequence).